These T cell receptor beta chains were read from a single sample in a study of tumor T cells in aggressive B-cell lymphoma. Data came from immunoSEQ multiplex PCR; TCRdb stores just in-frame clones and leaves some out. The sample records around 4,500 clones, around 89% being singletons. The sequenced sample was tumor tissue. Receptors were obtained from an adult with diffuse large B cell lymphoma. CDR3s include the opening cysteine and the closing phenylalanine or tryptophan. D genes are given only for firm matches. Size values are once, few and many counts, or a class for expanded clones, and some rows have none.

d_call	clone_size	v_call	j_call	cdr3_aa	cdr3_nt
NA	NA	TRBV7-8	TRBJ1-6	CASSHQIGVPSPLHF	TGTGCCAGCAGTCACCAGATAGGGGTACCTTCACCCCTCCACTTT
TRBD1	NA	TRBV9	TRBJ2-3	CASSIQQGISTDTQYF	TGTGCCAGCAGCATACAACAGGGGATTTCCACAGATACGCAGTATTTT
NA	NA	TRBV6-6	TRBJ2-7	CASSYRILGNEQYF	TGTGCCAGCAGTTACAGAATCCTAGGTAACGAGCAGTACTTC
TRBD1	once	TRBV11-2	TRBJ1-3	CASSQTGGVGNTIYF	TGTGCCAGCAGCCAAACAGGGGGCGTTGGAAACACCATATATTTT
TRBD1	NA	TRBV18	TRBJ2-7	CASSPRQGGSYEQYF	TGTGCCAGCTCACCAAGACAGGGGGGCTCCTACGAGCAGTACTTC
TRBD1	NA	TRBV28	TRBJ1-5	CASSRDRGPIGPQHF	TGTGCCAGCAGTCGGGACAGGGGGCCAATAGGGCCCCAGCATTTT
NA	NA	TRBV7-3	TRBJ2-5	CASSLELEETQYF	TGTGCCAGCAGCTTAGAACTAGAAGAGACCCAGTACTTC
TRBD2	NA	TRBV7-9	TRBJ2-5	CASSLNIAGAQETQYF	TGTGCCAGCAGCTTAAATATAGCGGGGGCGCAAGAGACCCAGTACTTC
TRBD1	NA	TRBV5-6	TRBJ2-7	CASSLGQGFHEQYF	TGTGCCAGCAGCTTGGGACAGGGTTTTCACGAGCAGTACTTC
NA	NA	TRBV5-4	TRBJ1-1	CASSRKADRNTEAFF	TGTGCCAGCAGCAGAAAGGCGGACAGAAACACTGAAGCTTTCTTT
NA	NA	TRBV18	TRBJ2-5	CASSDQAGALGQETQYF	TGTGCCAGCTCAGATCAAGCTGGGGCCTTGGGACAAGAGACCCAGTACTTC
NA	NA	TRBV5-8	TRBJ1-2	CASSLRAGMAYGYTF	TGTGCCAGCAGCTTGAGGGCAGGGATGGCCTATGGCTACACCTTC
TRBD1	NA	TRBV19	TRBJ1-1	CASSPRTGNTEAFF	TGTGCCAGTAGTCCCCGGACAGGGAACACTGAAGCTTTCTTT
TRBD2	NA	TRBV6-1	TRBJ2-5	CASSQLAGAGETQYF	TGTGCCAGCAGTCAACTAGCGGGGGCCGGCGAGACCCAGTACTTC
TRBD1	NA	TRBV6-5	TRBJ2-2	CASTQQGANTGELFF	TGTGCCAGCACCCAACAGGGGGCGAACACTGGGGAGCTGTTTTTT
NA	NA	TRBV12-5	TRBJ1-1	CASGLELSEAFF	TGTGCTAGTGGTTTGGAGCTTTCTGAAGCTTTCTTT